Listed below are T cell receptor beta chains from one sample, sequenced in a study of identical twins. From the 5' RACE reads, TCRdb called clonotypes with MiXCR, one entry per CDR3 protein. Among under 300,000 distinct CDR3 sequences listed, around an eighth were seen once. The sequenced sample was memory (CD45RO+) T cells sorted from blood. The receptors come from a woman younger than 30 in good health. Both conserved end residues are part of each CDR3. Fields, in order: clone size, D gene, J gene, V gene, CDR3 DNA, CDR3 protein. The D gene is left open where the match is weak. A clone size is listed for some rows: how often the clone was seen (once, few, many), or a class if it is expanded.

abundance: few; d_gene: TRBD2; j_gene: TRBJ2-2; v_gene: TRBV20-1; CDR3nt: TGCAGTGCCCCAACTAGCGGGAGGGCCCTGGGGACCGGGGAGCTGTTTTTT; CDR3aa: CSAPTSGRALGTGELFF
abundance: NA; d_gene: NA; j_gene: TRBJ2-2; v_gene: TRBV29-1; CDR3nt: TGCAGCGCGAAAAGACAGGAAAACACCGGGGAGCTGTTTTTT; CDR3aa: CSAKRQENTGELFF
abundance: NA; d_gene: NA; j_gene: TRBJ2-7; v_gene: TRBV28; CDR3nt: TGTGCCAGCAGTTTATCAGGTAGCGGAACCTACGAGCAGTACTTC; CDR3aa: CASSLSGSGTYEQYF
abundance: many; d_gene: NA; j_gene: TRBJ1-5; v_gene: TRBV6-1; CDR3nt: TGTGCCAGCAGCCTTGGACGGGCAGGCGAGCCCCAGCATTTT; CDR3aa: CASSLGRAGEPQHF
abundance: few; d_gene: NA; j_gene: TRBJ2-2; v_gene: TRBV10-3; CDR3nt: TGTGCCATCAGTGCTAGCCGGGAGACCGGGGAGCTGTTTTTT; CDR3aa: CAISASRETGELFF
abundance: NA; d_gene: NA; j_gene: TRBJ2-4; v_gene: TRBV2; CDR3nt: TGTGCCAGTACGAGACTAGTCGAAAACATTCAGTACTTC; CDR3aa: CASTRLVENIQYF
abundance: few; d_gene: TRBD1; j_gene: TRBJ2-5; v_gene: TRBV5-1; CDR3nt: TGCGCCAGCAGCTTCCTCCCGGGACAGTTACAAGAGACCCAGTACTTC; CDR3aa: CASSFLPGQLQETQYF
abundance: few; d_gene: NA; j_gene: TRBJ1-1; v_gene: TRBV4-1; CDR3nt: TGCGCCAGCAGCCAAGTTATGGGCCCGTTCTTAGCTTTCTTT; CDR3aa: CASSQVMGPFLAFF
abundance: NA; d_gene: NA; j_gene: TRBJ1-5; v_gene: TRBV3-1; CDR3nt: TGTGCCAGCAGCCAAGACAGGTGCTGTAGCAATCAGCCCCAGCATTTT; CDR3aa: CASSQDRCCSNQPQHF
abundance: many; d_gene: NA; j_gene: TRBJ2-1; v_gene: TRBV3-1; CDR3nt: TGTGCCAGCAGCCCAAGGAGGGGGAACGGCTACAATGAGCAGTTCTTC; CDR3aa: CASSPRRGNGYNEQFF
abundance: NA; d_gene: NA; j_gene: TRBJ2-4; v_gene: TRBV6-1; CDR3nt: TGTGCCAGCTTGAATTGGGGGCTAGCCAAAAACATTCAGTACTTC; CDR3aa: CASLNWGLAKNIQYF
abundance: many; d_gene: TRBD2; j_gene: TRBJ2-3; v_gene: TRBV5-1; CDR3nt: TGCGCCAGCAGCTTGATTGGGGAGGGAGATACGCAGTATTTT; CDR3aa: CASSLIGEGDTQYF
abundance: NA; d_gene: TRBD2; j_gene: TRBJ2-1; v_gene: TRBV4-3; CDR3nt: TGCGCCAGCAGCCAAGGCGGACTAGCGGGAGGGAATGAGCAGTTCTTC; CDR3aa: CASSQGGLAGGNEQFF
abundance: NA; d_gene: NA; j_gene: TRBJ2-1; v_gene: TRBV6-4; CDR3nt: TGTGCCAGCAGTGACTCTGCTAGCCGTGATGAGCAGTTCTTC; CDR3aa: CASSDSASRDEQFF
abundance: many; d_gene: NA; j_gene: TRBJ2-7; v_gene: TRBV5-6; CDR3nt: TGTGCCAGCGCAGGGAAGGGCGAGCAGTACTTC; CDR3aa: CASAGKGEQYF
abundance: few; d_gene: NA; j_gene: TRBJ1-1; v_gene: TRBV7-9; CDR3nt: TGTGCCAGCAGCTTCGAACAGCCCCGGGGAGCTTTCTTT; CDR3aa: CASSFEQPRGAFF
abundance: NA; d_gene: NA; j_gene: TRBJ2-1; v_gene: TRBV14; CDR3nt: TGTGCCAGCAGCCCGGCGGGGGCACCTACAATGAGGCAGTTCTTC; CDR3aa: CASSPAGAPTMRQFF
abundance: few; d_gene: TRBD1; j_gene: TRBJ2-1; v_gene: TRBV3-1; CDR3nt: TGTGCCAGCAGCCAGGACAGGGGGCACGCTGAGCAGTTCTTC; CDR3aa: CASSQDRGHAEQFF
abundance: once; d_gene: TRBD2; j_gene: TRBJ2-2; v_gene: TRBV10-3; CDR3nt: TGTGCCATCCGTGGGACTAGCGGGGTAATGGCCGGGGAGCTGTTTTTT; CDR3aa: CAIRGTSGVMAGELFF
abundance: many; d_gene: TRBD1; j_gene: TRBJ2-1; v_gene: TRBV20-1; CDR3nt: TGCAGTGCCAAAAGGGAAGGGGGCGAATCCCTAGGGCTGTTCTTC; CDR3aa: CSAKREGGESLGLFF
abundance: few; d_gene: NA; j_gene: TRBJ1-2; v_gene: TRBV6-2/TRBV6-3; CDR3nt: TGTGCCAGCAGTTTCGGGGCCGCGGCTAACTATGGCTACACCTTC; CDR3aa: CASSFGAAANYGYTF
abundance: NA; d_gene: NA; j_gene: TRBJ2-7; v_gene: TRBV2; CDR3nt: TGTGCCAGCAGTGAACCCAGCTCCTACGAGCAGTACTTC; CDR3aa: CASSEPSSYEQYF
abundance: NA; d_gene: NA; j_gene: TRBJ2-1; v_gene: TRBV18; CDR3nt: TGTGCCAGCTCACCACAGCGGATACAGAACGATGAGCAGTTCTTC; CDR3aa: CASSPQRIQNDEQFF
abundance: few; d_gene: TRBD2; j_gene: TRBJ2-3; v_gene: TRBV7-2; CDR3nt: TGTGCCAGCAGCCAAACCGGACTAGCGGGAGATACGCAGTATTTT; CDR3aa: CASSQTGLAGDTQYF
abundance: few; d_gene: TRBD2; j_gene: TRBJ2-7; v_gene: TRBV7-8; CDR3nt: TGTGCCAGCAGCCCCCAGCGGGAGTCCCACGAGCAGTACTTC; CDR3aa: CASSPQRESHEQYF
abundance: few; d_gene: NA; j_gene: TRBJ2-3; v_gene: TRBV9; CDR3nt: TGTGCCAGCAGCGTGCTAGTAGGATCAGCAGATACGCAGTATTTT; CDR3aa: CASSVLVGSADTQYF
abundance: few; d_gene: NA; j_gene: TRBJ1-6; v_gene: TRBV5-5; CDR3nt: TGTGCCAGCAGTCGAGGGAATTCACCCCTCCACTTT; CDR3aa: CASSRGNSPLHF
abundance: few; d_gene: NA; j_gene: TRBJ2-1; v_gene: TRBV24-1; CDR3nt: TGTGCCACCAGTGGAAAGGCAAATGAGCAGTTCTTC; CDR3aa: CATSGKANEQFF